This entry concerns a single TCR beta chain. This record belongs to a study of T cells after yellow fever vaccination. Across the whole study: When fractions had low cell numbers, they were prepared with SMART-Seq v4 Ultra Low Input. Study-wide results and caveats: Researchers noted that a small share of clonotypes showed up in both CD4 and CD8 compartments. Re-detected after boosting: most primary clones, more than 95% of CD4 and less than 90% of CD8.

By 5'RACE template switching, TCR cDNA was produced, with a universal primer site and UMIs added in the process. TCRdb processed the 5' RACE reads anew with MiXCR; each CDR3 protein has one entry. The data show roughly 94,000 distinct CDR3 sequences, 7.5% to 10% seen once. V was trimmed by 6 bases and J by 6 bases, leaving 7 bases between them. Germline CDR1 MNHEY, CDR2 SMNVEV (reference sequence). The CDR3 is 11 amino acids. This sequence was found in a man between 18 and 29 years old who received the YFV17D yellow fever vaccine. The material was CD8+ T cells not binding an NS4B(214-222) dextramer, sorted from PBMCs, obtained about 2 weeks after the first yellow fever vaccination. The gene calls are TRBV27 and TRBJ2-3; D gene ambiguous. The CDR3 nucleotides read TGTGCCAGCAGGCGCTTGGATACGCAGTATTTT. Encoded protein: CASRRLDTQYF.